This TCR beta chain was retrieved from a study of post-analysis software for immune sequencing data. Study information: Disease trajectories encompassed relapsing-remitting, secondary progressive and progressive-relapsing multiple sclerosis.

Libraries were made from TCR beta cDNA, and they carried unique molecular identifiers. With 1 to 10 million T cells as the source, about half a million cDNA molecules resulted. TCRdb called the PCR reads again in MiXCR, with one record for every CDR3 protein. The sample has some 690,000 distinct CDR3 sequences, 25% to 30% seen once; the top ten hold around 0.56%. Findings and limits, study-wide: Samples prepared in the same batch strongly co-clustered by F measure. Those with multiple sclerosis, the patient group, showed significantly lower normalized Chao1 diversity than controls. Included in a set of a handful of TRBV segments more frequent in patients than controls were TRBV5-6, TRBV5-1 and TRBV20-1.

CDR3 length: 12 residues. Between the trimmed V and J ends, which lost 1 base and 7 bases, there was a span of 10 bases. Germline V lookup: CDR1 DFQATT, CDR2 SNEGSKA (reference sequence). As for this clonotype: Its antigen is unknown.

The sample taken for sequencing was blood. The J gene is TRBJ1-1, the V gene TRBV20-1; no reliable D call. The origin of this receptor is a girl aged 10 to 17 with multiple sclerosis. The CDR3 coding sequence is TGCAGTGCTAGAGCCGAGATTGGTGAAGCTTTCTTT. Protein: CSARAEIGEAFF.